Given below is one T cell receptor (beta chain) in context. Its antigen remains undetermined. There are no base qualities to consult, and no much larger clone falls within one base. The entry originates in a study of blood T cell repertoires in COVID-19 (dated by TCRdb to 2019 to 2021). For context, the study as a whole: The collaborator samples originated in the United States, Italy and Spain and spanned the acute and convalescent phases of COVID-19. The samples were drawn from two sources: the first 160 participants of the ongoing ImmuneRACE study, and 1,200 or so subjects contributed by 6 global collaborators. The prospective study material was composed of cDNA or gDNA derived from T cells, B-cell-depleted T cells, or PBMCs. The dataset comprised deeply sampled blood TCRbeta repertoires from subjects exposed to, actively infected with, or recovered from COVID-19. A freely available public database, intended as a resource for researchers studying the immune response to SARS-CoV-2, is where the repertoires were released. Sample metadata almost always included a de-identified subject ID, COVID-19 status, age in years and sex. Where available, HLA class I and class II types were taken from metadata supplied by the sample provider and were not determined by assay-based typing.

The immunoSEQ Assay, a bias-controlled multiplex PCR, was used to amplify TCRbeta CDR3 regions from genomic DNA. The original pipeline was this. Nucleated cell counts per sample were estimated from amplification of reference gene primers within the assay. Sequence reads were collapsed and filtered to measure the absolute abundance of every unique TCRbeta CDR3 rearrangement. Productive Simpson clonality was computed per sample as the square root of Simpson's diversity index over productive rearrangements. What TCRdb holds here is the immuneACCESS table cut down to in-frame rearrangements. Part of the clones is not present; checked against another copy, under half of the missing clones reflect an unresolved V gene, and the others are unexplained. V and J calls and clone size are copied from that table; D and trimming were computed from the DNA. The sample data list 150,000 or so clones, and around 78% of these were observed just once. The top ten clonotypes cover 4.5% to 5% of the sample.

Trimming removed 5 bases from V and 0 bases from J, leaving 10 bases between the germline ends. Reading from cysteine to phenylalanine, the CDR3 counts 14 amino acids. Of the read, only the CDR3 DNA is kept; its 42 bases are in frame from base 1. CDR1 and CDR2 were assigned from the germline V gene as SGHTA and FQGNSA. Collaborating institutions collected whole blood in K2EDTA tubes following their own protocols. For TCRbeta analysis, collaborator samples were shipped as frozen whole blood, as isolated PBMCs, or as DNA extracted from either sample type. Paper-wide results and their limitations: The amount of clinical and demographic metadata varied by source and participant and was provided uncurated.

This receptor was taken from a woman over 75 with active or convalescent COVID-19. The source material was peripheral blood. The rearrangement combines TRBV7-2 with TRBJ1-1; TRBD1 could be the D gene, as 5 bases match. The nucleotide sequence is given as TGTGCCAGCAGCGCTGACAGCGTGAACACTGAAGCTTTCTTT. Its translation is CASSADSVNTEAFF. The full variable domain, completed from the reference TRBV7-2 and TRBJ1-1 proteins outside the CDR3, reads GAGVSQSPSNKVTEKGKDVELRCDPISGHTALYWYRQSLGQGLEFLIYFQGNSAPDKSGLPSDRFSAERTGGSVSTLTIQRTQQEDSAVYLCASSADSVNTEAFFGQGTRLTVV.